Presented here are 21 T cell receptor beta chains from one specimen sequenced in a study of T cell responses to AZD1222 COVID-19 vaccine (dated by TCRdb to 2020 to 2022). Library preparation used the immunoSEQ multiplex PCR assay. TCRdb's version of the immuneACCESS table is confined to in-frame rearrangements and falls short of the full clone set. An unresolved V gene accounts for under half of the shortfall where checked; the remainder is of unknown origin. A total of around 100,000 clones appear in this sample, about nine tenths of them only once. 2.5% to 4% of the sample goes to the ten largest clones. This specimen's time point label, per the study, means: about 28 days (+/-7) after the second vaccine dose. Read against the paper, the sample's treatment or condition label means: meningococcal conjugate vaccine given as trial control. The specimen comprised peripheral blood, sampled 28 days after the second dose of the MenACWY control vaccine. These receptors were collected from an adult who received the MenACWY meningococcal vaccine as a control.

V usage is TRBV19 and J usage is TRBJ2-6; maybe TRBD1 (6 bases). V lost 10 bases to trimming and J lost 0 bases, with 10 bases between them. There are 14 residues in the CDR3. Per the germline V gene, CDR1 is LNHDA and CDR2 is SQIVND (reference sequence). Here the CDR3 reads CATNRVSGANVLTF. For the CDR3, the DNA is TGTGCCACCAACAGGGTCTCTGGGGCCAACGTCCTGACTTTC.

The chain links TRBV28 to TRBJ1-1; 8 nucleotides match TRBD1. The CDR3 has 15 residues. J gave up 8 bases and V 8 bases, and 16 bases lay outside the gene matches. The germline gives CDR1 MDHEN, CDR2 SYDVKM. The CDR3 DNA is TGTGCCAGCGCAGGGGGCTTTTCCCAAGGGCCCGAAGCTTTCTTT. This codes for CASAGGFSQGPEAFF. Full variable domain (remainder filled in from reference TRBV28 and TRBJ1-1): DVKVTQSSRYLVKRTGEKVFLECVQDMDHENMFWYRQDPGLGLRLIYFSYDVKMKEKGDIPEGYSVSREKKERFSLILESASTNQTSMYLCASAGGFSQGPEAFFGQGTRLTVV.

This chain connects TRBV5-4 to TRBJ1-4; D unclear. Germline CDR1 and CDR2: SGHNT and YYREEE (reference sequence). The CDR3 is made up of 15 amino acids. The ends were cut back, 6 bases at V and 5 bases at J, with 17 bases in the middle. This chain's CDR3 is CASTKNAGRNEKLFF. The CDR3 coding sequence is TGTGCCAGCACTAAAAATGCGGGCCGGAATGAAAAACTGTTTTTT.

This clone was observed a single time. This chain connects TRBV7-2 to TRBJ1-1, with D possibly matching TRBD1 (5 bases). CDR3 length equals 10 residues. V lost 8 bases and J 14 bases, leaving 15 bases between the germline ends. Per germline, CDR1 SGHTA and CDR2 FQGNSA. CDR3 sequence: CASGPPDTFF. The CDR3 nucleotides read TGTGCCAGCGGCCCCCCGGACACCTTCTTT. The variable domain in full, with the rest retrieved from reference TRBV7-2 and TRBJ1-1, is GAGVSQSPSNKVTEKGKDVELRCDPISGHTALYWYRQSLGQGLEFLIYFQGNSAPDKSGLPSDRFSAERTGGSVSTLTIQRTQQEDSAVYLCASGPPDTFFGQGTRLTVV.

Only a few counts were recorded for this clone. This sequence joins TRBV6-6 and TRBJ2-7; TRBD1 aligns across 7 bases. The CDR3 is 13 residues long. Trimming cost V 2 bases and J 3 bases; bases outside gene matches: 1. Per germline, CDR1 MNHNY and CDR2 SVGAGI (reference sequence). The DNA for the CDR3 is TGTGCCAGCAGTTACCGGGACAGCTACGAGCAGTACTTC. It yields the protein CASSYRDSYEQYF.

V usage is TRBV18 and J usage is TRBJ1-1; D gene uncertain. This CDR3 spans 13 amino acids. Germline-derived CDR1 and CDR2 are KGHSH and LQKENI. V gave up 3 bases and J gave up 1 base, with 6 bases separating them. CDR3 region: CASSPMGNTEAFF. In nucleotides, the CDR3 is TGTGCCAGCTCACCGATGGGGAACACTGAAGCTTTCTTT.

V gene TRBV7-9 combines with J gene TRBJ2-1; D remains unclear. V lost 1 base and J lost 12, with 10 bases in between. This CDR3 has 12 residues. Germline CDR1 and CDR2: SEHNR and FQNEAQ (reference sequence). Here the CDR3 DNA reads TGTGCCAGCAGCTTAGTTGGTTTCGTGCAGTTCTTC. The encoded protein is CASSLVGFVQFF.

The chain combines TRBV6-5 with TRBJ2-7; D call uncertain. CDR3 length: 13 amino acids. CDR1 and CDR2 from the germline V gene are MNHEY and SVGAGI. Trimming stripped 7 bases from V and 3 bases from J, with 13 bases between. Here the CDR3 reads CASTLHGVYEQYF. The CDR3 DNA is TGTGCCAGCACCTTGCATGGGGTCTACGAGCAGTACTTC.

The genes are TRBV7-2 and TRBJ2-7, with 8 bases aligning to TRBD1. CDR1 is SGHTA and CDR2 is FQGNSA in the germline V gene. This CDR3 has 16 amino acids. Losses at the gene ends were 2 bases for V and 4 bases for J; bases not matched to a gene: 10. In nucleotides, the CDR3 is TGTGCCAGCAGCTTAAGGGTCAGGGGGCTTTTATACGAGCAGTACTTC. Its protein product is CASSLRVRGLLYEQYF.

The chain links TRBV5-1 to TRBJ1-4, with 7 bases aligning to TRBD1. Per the germline V gene, CDR1 is SGHRS and CDR2 is YFSETQ. V was pared by 7 bases and J by 2 bases, with 8 bases of the junction left unmatched. The CDR3 extends over 15 amino acids. The CDR3 coding sequence is TGCGCCAGCCAAACAGGGGATTGGACTAATGAAAAACTGTTTTTT. Translating it yields CASQTGDWTNEKLFF.

This clone was detected once. The chain has TRBV16 and TRBJ1-3; maybe TRBD1 (5 bases). The CDR3 extends over 19 amino acids. V was cut by 4 bases and J by 0 bases, with 22 bases left in between. CDR1 and CDR2 from the germline V gene are KGHSY and FQNENV. The CDR3 coding sequence is TGTGCCAGCAGCCGCCTAATCTCCGGGACGGAGAACTCTGGAAACACCATATATTTT. It translates to CASSRLISGTENSGNTIYF.

This clone appeared once. The chain recombines TRBV27 with TRBJ2-1, with unresolved D. Germline CDR1 and CDR2: MNHEY and SMNVEV (reference sequence). The CDR3 runs to 13 residues. Trimming took off 7 bases at V and 1 base at J, with 8 bases between the two ends. CDR3 nucleotide sequence: TGTGCCAGCATCGACCCGTCCTACAATGAGCAGTTCTTC. Its protein is CASIDPSYNEQFF.

This clone is a singleton in its sample. This rearrangement joins TRBV10-2 to TRBJ1-2, with 7 positions matching TRBD1. This CDR3 contains 15 residues. Germline CDR1 and CDR2: WSHSY and SAAADI. V shed 6 bases and J 7 bases; nucleotides not matched to a gene: 14. DNA of the CDR3: TGCGCCAGCAGACCCGAGGGGGATAGGGGGCGTGGCTACACCTTC. This sequence encodes CASRPEGDRGRGYTF.

The gene calls are TRBV5-1 and TRBJ1-5; no firm D call. Germline CDR1 reads SGHRS; CDR2 reads YFSETQ. This CDR3 is built from 12 residues. V lost 4 bases, J lost 4 bases, and 6 bases lay in between. The CDR3 sequence is CASSLPNQPQHF. The DNA for the CDR3 is TGCGCCAGCAGCCTGCCGAATCAGCCCCAGCATTTT.

The genes are TRBV5-4 and TRBJ1-4, with 7 bases identical to TRBD1. Germline CDR1 reads SGHNT; CDR2 reads YYREEE (reference sequence). The CDR3 contains 13 residues. V dropped 7 bases and J dropped 7; count of bases not matched to a gene: 7. CDR3: CASREGASEKLFF. The CDR3, as DNA: TGTGCCAGCCGGGAGGGGGCGAGTGAAAAACTGTTTTTT.

The rearrangement joins TRBV7-3 to TRBJ1-5; no clear D gene. This CDR3 region has 12 residues. CDR1 is SGHTA and CDR2 is FQGTGA in the germline V gene. Between the trimmed V and J ends, which lost 1 base and 7 bases, there was a span of 5 bases. As DNA, the CDR3 is TGTGCCAGCAGCTTAAATAGACAGCCCCAGCATTTT. Encoded protein: CASSLNRQPQHF.

The rearrangement uses TRBV2 and TRBJ2-1, with unresolved D. CDR3 length: 13 amino acids. The V gene's germline CDR1 is SNHLY and CDR2 FYNNEI. The V end lost 7 bases, the J end lost 7 bases, and 14 bases lay between the germline ends. CDR3 loop: CASTEESVNEQFF. CDR3 nucleotide sequence: TGTGCCAGCACCGAGGAAAGTGTTAATGAGCAGTTCTTC.

The gene calls are TRBV6-2 or TRBV6-3 and TRBJ1-1; D remains unclear. The CDR3 length is 13 residues. V lost 0 bases and J lost 6, with 8 bases in between. Germline loops: CDR1 MNHEY, CDR2 SVGEGT. CDR3 sequence: CASSYSRFAEAFF. CDR3 DNA: TGTGCCAGCAGTTACTCAAGATTTGCTGAAGCTTTCTTT.

J is TRBJ1-1 and V is TRBV5-8, with TRBD1 as a possible D gene (6 bases). The CDR3 has 16 amino acids. In germline, CDR1 is SGHTS, CDR2 YDEGEE. Trimming shortened V by 4 bases and J by 1 base, and 17 bases separated the two germline ends. The CDR3 nucleotides are TGTGCCAGCAGCCGGGCCCGGGGGGCGCGGAACACTGAAGCTTTCTTT. It is translated as CASSRARGARNTEAFF. Variable domain in full (rest from reference TRBV5-8 and TRBJ1-1): EAGVTQSPTHLIKTRGQQATLRCSPISGHTSVYWYQQALGLGLQFLLWYDEGEERNRGNFPPRFSGRQFPNYSSELNVNALELEDSALYLCASSRARGARNTEAFFGQGTRLTVV.

The chain couples TRBV10-3 to TRBJ2-1, with 7 bases lining up with TRBD1. Germline assignment: CDR1 ENHRY and CDR2 SYGVKD. The CDR3 covers 15 residues. J lost 1 base, V lost 4 bases, and 4 bases had no gene match. In DNA, the CDR3 is TGTGCCATCAGTGTTGGGACAGTTTCCTACAATGAGCAGTTCTTC. Amino acids: CAISVGTVSYNEQFF.

V gene TRBV2 combines with J gene TRBJ2-3; a possible D gene is TRBD2 (5 bases). V was shortened by 8 bases and J by 9 bases, with 21 bases between the two germline ends. Looked up from germline, CDR1 is SNHLY and CDR2 is FYNNEI. The CDR3 consists of 14 residues. DNA of the CDR3: TGTGCCAGCGTCCCGGACCCCCTAGCCGGGACGCAGTATTTT. Protein sequence: CASVPDPLAGTQYF.